This paragraph covers one T cell receptor beta chain sequence. Its specificity is not known. This entry is derived from a study of identifying expanded T cells in peripheral blood. The study's findings and limits: Across healthy donors, higher total template counts meant significantly greater roughly 2-week count variance. Differentially abundant clones: roughly 1.2 between replicates, around 17 at approximately 14 days, less than 20 at four.

Repertoires were generated with immunoSEQ multiplex PCR, while TCRdb's copy carries only in-frame clones and drops some. The data contain more than 85,000 clones, around 88% of them singletons. The CDR3 is made up of 12 amino acids. Germline V gives CDR1 SGHAT, CDR2 FQNNGV. Trimming removed 8 bases from V and 6 bases from J, with 12 bases in between. Collection occurred without any documented infections or immune events in donors. The chain uses TRBV11-2 and TRBJ2-3; D is perhaps TRBD1 (6 bases). The TCR originated in a person between 18 and 70 years old in good health. The sequencing sample was made of blood. The CDR3 region is CASRQGRDTQYF. The CDR3 DNA reads TGTGCCAGCCGGCAGGGGCGGGATACGCAGTATTTT.